This TCR beta chain was captured by sequencing in a study of blood T cell repertoires in COVID-19 (dated by TCRdb to 2019 to 2021). In terms of the full investigation: The collaborator samples originated in the United States, Italy and Spain and spanned the acute and convalescent phases of COVID-19. The material from the prospective study consisted of cDNA or gDNA derived from T cells, B-cell-depleted T cells, or PBMCs. Deeply sampled blood TCRbeta repertoires from subjects exposed to, actively infected with, or recovered from COVID-19 were included in the dataset. A freely available public database, intended as a resource for researchers studying the immune response to SARS-CoV-2, is where the repertoires were released. The samples were drawn from two sources: the first 160 participants of the ongoing ImmuneRACE study, and 1,000 to 1,500 subjects contributed by 6 global collaborators. Nearly every sample came with metadata listing a de-identified subject ID, COVID-19 status, age in years and sex. Where HLA class I and class II types were available, the types were taken from metadata supplied by the sample provider, not from assay-based typing.

This clone turned up a few times. It has no known antigen specificity. There are no base qualities to consult, and no much larger clone falls within one base. The immunoSEQ Assay, a bias-controlled multiplex PCR, was used to amplify TCRbeta CDR3 regions from genomic DNA. Per the authors' processing: The number of nucleated cells in each sample was estimated from the amplification of reference gene primers within the assay. To quantify the absolute abundance of each unique TCRbeta CDR3 rearrangement, sequence reads were collapsed and filtered. For each sample, productive Simpson clonality was calculated as the square root of Simpson's diversity index across productive rearrangements. In TCRdb, the immuneACCESS table is reduced to in-frame sequences with V and J assigned. These tables do not hold every clone; where another copy was compared, an unresolved V gene accounts for under half, and the others remain unexplained. The V and J calls and clone size were taken over from that table, and D and trimming were inferred from the DNA. The sample contains 150,000 to 170,000 clones, around 84% of them found a single time. The biggest ten clones account for roughly 1.7% of the sample.

The germline V gene specifies MNHEY as CDR1 and SVGEGT as CDR2. From its cysteine to its phenylalanine, the CDR3 spans 14 amino acids. The retained sequence is limited to the CDR3, 42 bases, with the frame set at the first base. At the junction V is shortened by 6 bases and J by 3 bases; bases outside the gene matches: 5. Study-wide conclusions, independent of this receptor: The quantity of clinical and demographic metadata differed by source and by participant and was supplied without curation.

Collaborating institutions collected whole blood in K2EDTA tubes following their own protocols. Collaborator samples were shipped for TCRbeta analysis as frozen whole blood, isolated PBMCs, or DNA extracted from either sample type. The chain is encoded by TRBV6-2 or TRBV6-3 joined to TRBJ1-5; 7 bases in the middle match TRBD1. Sequencing was performed on peripheral blood. The receptor was derived from an elderly man with acute or convalescent COVID-19. The CDR3 protein sequence reads: CASSEGQFNQPQHF. The DNA is as follows: TGTGCCAGCAGCGAGGGACAGTTCAATCAGCCCCAGCATTTT.